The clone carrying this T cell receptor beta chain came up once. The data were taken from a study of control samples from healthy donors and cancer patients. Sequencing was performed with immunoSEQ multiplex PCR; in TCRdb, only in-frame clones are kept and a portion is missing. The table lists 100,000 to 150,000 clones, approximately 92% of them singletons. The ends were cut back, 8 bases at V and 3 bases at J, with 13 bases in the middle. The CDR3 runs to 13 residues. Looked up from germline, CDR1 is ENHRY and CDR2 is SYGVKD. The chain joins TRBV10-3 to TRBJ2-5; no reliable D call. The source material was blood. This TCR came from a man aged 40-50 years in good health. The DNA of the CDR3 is TGTGCCATCTCGCCGCGGCAAAAAGAGACCCAGTACTTC. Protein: CAISPRQKETQYF.